This paragraph covers one T cell receptor (beta chain) sequence. The target antigen is unknown. The data are from a study of cytomegalovirus exposure and HLA in healthy donors. Study information: The 100 to 150 validation repertoires used the same platform as the 650 to 800 first-cohort repertoires, a later analysis reported. Notes on the study in general: In vitro checks showed that a few CMV-associated chains really do target CMV antigens. Cytomegalovirus status, reportedly, was diagnosed with high specificity and sensitivity by the classifier.

The repertoire was sequenced with immunoSEQ multiplex PCR; TCRdb's copy has only in-frame clones and lacks some. The table has about 260,000 clones, about 90% seen once; the top ten hold around 3.3%. This CDR3 is 15 amino acids long. Germline-derived CDR1 and CDR2 are SGHNT and YYREEE (reference sequence). Trimming shortened V by 4 bases and J by 2 bases, and 15 bases separated the two germline ends. The chain recombines TRBV5-4 with TRBJ1-1; a possible D gene is TRBD1 (6 bases). The sample was PBMCs. The TCR comes from a woman aged 25 to 39 in good health and CMV-seronegative. The CDR3 loop reads CASSVGQLFNTEAFF. As DNA, the CDR3 is TGTGCCAGCAGCGTCGGACAGCTATTTAACACTGAAGCTTTCTTT.